This TCR beta chain derives from a study of blood T cells in healthy people across ages. Together with a sample-barcoded 5' primer, a J-beta primer mix was included in a second PCR lasting roughly 6 to 12 cycles. One entry per CDR3 protein results from TCRdb running MiXCR on the 5' RACE reads. Among 1.5 million to 2 million distinct CDR3 sequences listed, about 50% were seen once. CDR1 and CDR2 from the germline V gene are DFQATT and SNEGSKA (reference sequence). With 5 bases clipped from V and 3 bases from J, the junction kept 9 bases outside the gene matches. The CDR3 spans 15 residues. Comment on this clonotype: Its specificity is unknown.

The study, taken as a whole, reports: While age rose, TCR beta diversity per million T cells dropped in a roughly linear way. There were more naive CD4+ cells and higher diversity in long-lived donors than in aged donors.

Russia was home to the donors, healthy Caucasian individuals aged about 6 to 90. This receptor was taken from a woman aged 40 to 49 in good health. The chain combines TRBV20-1 with TRBJ2-1; 8 nucleotides line up with TRBD2. Input material: blood. This CDR3 reads CSACPPSGGYNEQFF. The CDR3 nucleotides read TGCAGTGCTTGTCCCCCCAGCGGGGGCTACAATGAGCAGTTCTTC.